Presented here are 14 T cell receptor beta chains from one specimen sequenced in a study of shared T cell receptors in the human thymus (dated by TCRdb to the early 2020s). Preparation of the library involved the immunoSEQ multiplex PCR assay. TCRdb's version of the immuneACCESS table is confined to in-frame rearrangements and falls short of the full clone set. An unresolved V gene accounts for under half of the shortfall where checked; the remainder is of unknown origin. In all, the sample holds 500,000 to 550,000 clones, and approximately 80% of those were seen once. The ten largest clones take up about 0.013% of the sample. This sample also belongs to another study, concerning human thymus T cells.

Sequenced material: thymocytes. The receptors derive from a boy under two years old with a congenital heart defect. Donor details come from another sample of the same person, matched by shared clones.

The chain is built from TRBV2 and TRBJ1-5; 8 bases map to TRBD1. Germline loops: CDR1 SNHLY, CDR2 FYNNEI. Germline trimming cut 3 bases from V and 5 bases from J; bases unmatched to any gene: 3. This CDR3 comprises 14 residues. This CDR3 reads CASSDFRGHQPQHF. The CDR3 nucleotides are TGTGCCAGCAGTGATTTCAGGGGGCATCAGCCCCAGCATTTT. Full variable domain (rest looked up from reference TRBV2 and TRBJ1-5): EPEVTQTPSHQVTQMGQEVILRCVPISNHLYFYWYRQILGQKVEFLVSFYNNEISEKSEIFDDQFSVERPDGSNFTLKIRSTKLEDSAMYFCASSDFRGHQPQHFGDGTRLSIL.

The table lists this clone with a few counts. The genes are TRBV28 and TRBJ2-6; 10 bases are a match to TRBD2. The trim removed 6 bases at V and 0 bases at J, leaving 11 bases unmatched. CDR1 and CDR2 (germline): MDHEN, SYDVKM. This CDR3 region has 19 residues. The CDR3 sequence: CASSLPPTSGTSGANVLTF. In DNA form, the CDR3 reads TGTGCCAGCAGCTTACCTCCAACTAGCGGGACCTCTGGGGCCAACGTCCTGACTTTC.

V gene TRBV28 combines with J gene TRBJ1-4; tentative D call: TRBD1 (5 bases). Germline-derived CDR1 and CDR2 are MDHEN and SYDVKM. Trimming shortened V by 6 bases and J by 6 bases, and 29 bases separated the two germline ends. The CDR3 extends over 19 amino acids. The CDR3 reads CASRFVRHRPFRGDEKLFF. CDR3 nucleotides: TGTGCCAGCAGGTTCGTAAGGCACAGGCCCTTCAGAGGTGATGAAAAACTGTTTTTT.

The chain has TRBV5-1 and TRBJ1-5; maybe TRBD1 (5 bases). The CDR3 is 15 residues long. CDR1 is SGHRS, CDR2 YFSETQ, per germline. Trimming stripped 0 bases from V and 4 bases from J, with 11 bases between. The CDR3 region is CASSLGQGANQPQHF. For the CDR3, the DNA is TGCGCCAGCAGCTTGGGGCAGGGCGCAAATCAGCCCCAGCATTTT.

CDR3 sequence reads: CASSLSDRMGNEQFF. DNA of the CDR3: TGTGCCAGCAGTTTATCCGACAGAATGGGGAATGAGCAGTTCTTC. The chain is built from TRBV28 and TRBJ2-1; D may be TRBD1 (5 bases). Germline assignment: CDR1 MDHEN and CDR2 SYDVKM. Trimming removed 1 base at V and 7 bases at J, with 14 bases between. This CDR3 region has 15 residues.

In this sample, this clone turned up once. This sequence joins TRBV27 and TRBJ2-7, with a weak D call TRBD1 (6 bases). The V end lost 9 bases, the J end lost 2 bases, and 17 bases lay between the germline ends. The germline V gene has CDR1 MNHEY and CDR2 SMNVEV (reference sequence). The CDR3 is 14 residues long. The CDR3 spells CASRPTGPPYEQYF. CDR3 nucleotides: TGTGCCAGTCGACCCACAGGGCCCCCCTACGAGCAGTACTTC.

V gene TRBV7-8 combines with J gene TRBJ2-1, with D possibly TRBD2 on 6 matching bases. The germline gives CDR1 SGHVS, CDR2 FQNEAQ. The CDR3 covers 14 residues. V lost 1 base to trimming and J lost 6 bases, with 10 bases between them. The CDR3 loop reads CASSLVGTPNEQFF. The CDR3 DNA reads TGTGCCAGCAGCTTAGTCGGGACTCCCAATGAGCAGTTCTTC. The complete variable domain, with remaining parts taken from reference TRBV7-8 and TRBJ2-1, reads GAGVSQSPRYKVAKRGQDVALRCDPISGHVSLFWYQQALGQGPEFLTYFQNEAQLDKSGLPSDRFFAERPEGSVSTLKIQRTQQEDSAVYLCASSLVGTPNEQFFGPGTRLTVL.

The chain is built from TRBV27 and TRBJ2-2; 7 nucleotides line up with TRBD1. Germline assignment: CDR1 MNHEY and CDR2 SMNVEV (reference sequence). The CDR3 contains 16 residues. The trim removed 0 bases at V and 3 bases at J, leaving 4 bases unmatched. DNA for the CDR3: TGTGCCAGCAGTTTATCAGGGGGCGCGGACACCGGGGAGCTGTTTTTT. Translated, it gives CASSLSGGADTGELFF.

This clone appeared once. J is TRBJ2-7 and V is TRBV5-6; 9 bases fit TRBD1. The germline V gene has CDR1 SGHDT and CDR2 YYEEEE. CDR3 length equals 19 residues. V gave up 2 bases and J gave up 3 bases; unmatched junction bases: 18. The CDR3 spells CASSLKSKNFRDRDYEQYF. CDR3 bases: TGTGCCAGCAGCTTAAAGTCAAAAAACTTCCGGGACAGGGACTACGAGCAGTACTTC.

The J gene is TRBJ2-7, the V gene TRBV13; TRBD2 is a possible D gene (6 bases). Per germline, CDR1 PRHDT and CDR2 FYEKMQ (reference sequence). V gave up 4 bases and J gave up 7 bases, with 20 bases separating them. The CDR3 has 15 amino acids. CDR3 coding DNA: TGTGCCAGCAGCTACATGGGACTCCCAGGACGGGAGCAGTACTTC. Protein: CASSYMGLPGREQYF.

This sequence joins TRBV4-1 and TRBJ2-2; D unclear. The CDR3 runs 14 residues. CDR1 is MGHRA and CDR2 is YSYEKL in the germline V gene. Trimming took off 1 base at V and 6 bases at J, with 9 bases between the two ends. In DNA, the CDR3 is TGCGCCAGCAGCCAAGTCCCCTGGCCCGGGGAGCTGTTTTTT. Translating it yields CASSQVPWPGELFF.

This chain joins TRBV5-1 and TRBJ2-7; TRBD2 is a possible D gene (5 bases). CDR3 size: 13 residues. Germline V gene data show CDR1 as SGHRS and CDR2 as YFSETQ. With 0 bases removed from V and 5 bases from J, the gap between germline ends came to 9 bases. Here the CDR3 reads CASSLVGENEQYF. For the CDR3, the DNA is TGCGCCAGCAGCTTGGTGGGAGAGAACGAGCAGTACTTC.

This chain connects TRBV7-8 to TRBJ2-1; 13 bases map to TRBD2. The CDR3 sequence is 17 residues long. Trimming at V came to 5 bases and at J to 9 bases, leaving 13 bases not matched to a gene. Germline CDR1 SGHVS, CDR2 FQNEAQ. The CDR3 DNA reads as TGTGCCAGCAGCGGACCGACTAGCGGGAGGCCTTTTCGTGAGCAGTTCTTC. Residues: CASSGPTSGRPFREQFF. The full variable domain, its missing parts supplied by reference TRBV7-8 and TRBJ2-1, is GAGVSQSPRYKVAKRGQDVALRCDPISGHVSLFWYQQALGQGPEFLTYFQNEAQLDKSGLPSDRFFAERPEGSVSTLKIQRTQQEDSAVYLCASSGPTSGRPFREQFFGPGTRLTVL.

This chain links TRBV27 with TRBJ2-1; 7 bases map to TRBD2. Per germline, CDR1 MNHEY and CDR2 SMNVEV (reference sequence). The CDR3 runs to 23 residues. V lost 5 bases and J lost 0; bases outside the gene matches: 28. The CDR3 DNA reads as TGTGCCAGCAGTCCGGCCTGGAGACTAGCCACAGCACGTCAAGTGTCCTCCTACAATGAGCAGTTCTTC. It yields the protein CASSPAWRLATARQVSSYNEQFF.